This TCR beta chain was obtained from a study of T-cell memory formation after mild COVID-19. Findings and caveats of the study: Contracting clones, day 15 to 85, had balanced CD4/CD8, and later expanders favored CD4+. Researchers found some responding clones in pre-infection memory, a sign that cross-reactive memory joined. Second-wave clones peaking on day 37 lacked confirmed SARS-CoV-2 specificity.

Barcoded TCR alpha and TCR beta cDNA libraries with UMIs came from 5'RACE using constant-segment primers. TCRdb analysed the 5' RACE reads with MiXCR anew, one entry per CDR3 protein. Of 350,000 to 500,000 distinct CDR3 sequences in the sample, 20% to 30% are singletons; the top ten hold under 15%. This clonotype was seen a few times. Its antigen is currently unknown. Trimming removed 3 bases at V and 5 bases at J, with 13 bases between. The length of the CDR3 is 13 residues. Germline V gives CDR1 DFQATT, CDR2 SNEGSKA (reference sequence). Sequenced input: PBMCs or a T cell subset sorted from them (not recorded which). The V call is TRBV20-1, the J call TRBJ1-2; a possible D gene is TRBD1 (5 bases). This TCR came from an adult woman who had mild COVID-19 (a few samples of this study predate the infection). Cell type and time point are not known. The DNA for the CDR3 is TGCAGTGCTAGGCCCCCGGACATATATGGCTACACCTTC. Translating gives CSARPPDIYGYTF.